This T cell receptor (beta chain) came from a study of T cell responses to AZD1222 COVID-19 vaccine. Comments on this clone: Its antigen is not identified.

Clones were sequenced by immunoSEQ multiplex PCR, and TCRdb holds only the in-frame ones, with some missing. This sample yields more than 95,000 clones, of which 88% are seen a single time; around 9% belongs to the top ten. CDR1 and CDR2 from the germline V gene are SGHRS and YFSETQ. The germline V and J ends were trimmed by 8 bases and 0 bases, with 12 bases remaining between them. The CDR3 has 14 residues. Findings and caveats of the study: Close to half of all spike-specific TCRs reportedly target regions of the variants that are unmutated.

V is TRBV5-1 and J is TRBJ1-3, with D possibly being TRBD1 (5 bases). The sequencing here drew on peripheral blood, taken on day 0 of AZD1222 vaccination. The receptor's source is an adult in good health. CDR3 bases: TGCGCCAGTCAACTAGGGGACTCTGGAAACACCATATATTTT. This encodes CASQLGDSGNTIYF.